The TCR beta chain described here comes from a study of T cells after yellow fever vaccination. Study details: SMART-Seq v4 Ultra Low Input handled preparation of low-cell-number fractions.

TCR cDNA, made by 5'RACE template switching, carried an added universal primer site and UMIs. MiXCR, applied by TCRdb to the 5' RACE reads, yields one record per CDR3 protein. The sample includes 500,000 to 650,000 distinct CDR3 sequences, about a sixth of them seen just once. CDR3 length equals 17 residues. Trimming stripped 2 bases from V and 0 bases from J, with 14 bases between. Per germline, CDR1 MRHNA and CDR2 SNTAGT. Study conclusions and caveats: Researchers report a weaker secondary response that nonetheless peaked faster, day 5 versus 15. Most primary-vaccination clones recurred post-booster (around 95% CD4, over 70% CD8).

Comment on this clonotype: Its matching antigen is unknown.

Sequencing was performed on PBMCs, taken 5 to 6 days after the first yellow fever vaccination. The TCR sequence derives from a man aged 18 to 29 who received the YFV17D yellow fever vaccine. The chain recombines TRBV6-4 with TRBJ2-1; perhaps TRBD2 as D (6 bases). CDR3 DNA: TGTGCCAGCAGTGACCTGGTTGGGGGGAGCTCCTACAATGAGCAGTTCTTC. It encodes CASSDLVGGSSYNEQFF.